These 32 T cell receptor beta chains originate from one sample sequenced in a study of cytomegalovirus exposure and HLA in healthy donors. Method: immunoSEQ multiplex PCR; TCRdb's copy keeps in-frame clones and lacks some. The data hold more than 110,000 clones, with around 93% observed a single time. Sequencing was performed on PBMCs. The receptor set was obtained from a man aged 18 to 29 in good health and CMV-seropositive.

The rearrangement uses TRBV2 and TRBJ1-4, with 9 bases aligning to TRBD1. The CDR3 is made up of 15 amino acids. Germline CDR1 and CDR2: SNHLY and FYNNEI. V was clipped by 5 bases and J by 4 bases; unmatched bases: 5. Here the CDR3 reads CASSWSTGGNEKLFF. CDR3 DNA: TGTGCCAGCAGTTGGTCGACAGGGGGTAATGAAAAACTGTTTTTT. Full variable domain (remainder filled in from reference TRBV2 and TRBJ1-4): EPEVTQTPSHQVTQMGQEVILRCVPISNHLYFYWYRQILGQKVEFLVSFYNNEISEKSEIFDDQFSVERPDGSNFTLKIRSTKLEDSAMYFCASSWSTGGNEKLFFGSGTQLSVL.

J is TRBJ2-1 and V is TRBV11-2; D remains ambiguous. V gave up 3 bases and J gave up 6 bases, with 9 bases separating them. Germline V CDR1 and CDR2: SGHAT, FQNNGV. The CDR3 length is 13 residues. The DNA of the CDR3 is TGTGCCAGCAGCTTCTCCAGTATCAATGAGCAGTTCTTC. Its translation: CASSFSSINEQFF. Together with reference TRBV11-2 and TRBJ2-1, the CDR3 gives the full variable domain: EAGVAQSPRYKIIEKRQSVAFWCNPISGHATLYWYQQILGQGPKLLIQFQNNGVVDDSQLPKDRFSAERLKGVDSTLKIQPAKLEDSAVYLCASSFSSINEQFFGPGTRLTVL.

The genes are TRBV5-4 and TRBJ2-2; 11 bases line up with TRBD2. CDR3 length: 17 amino acids. V shed 4 bases and J 1 base; nucleotides not matched to a gene: 6. The germline CDR1 and CDR2 sequences are SGHNT and YYREEE (reference sequence). This CDR3 is CASSTRTSGLNTGELFF. The CDR3 coding sequence is TGTGCCAGCAGCACAAGGACTAGCGGGCTGAACACCGGGGAGCTGTTTTTT.

This chain connects TRBV7-2 to TRBJ2-5; perhaps TRBD1 as D (7 bases). V lost 5 bases and J lost 8, with 18 bases in between. Germline CDR1 SGHTA, CDR2 FQGNSA. The CDR3 sequence is 14 residues long. The CDR3 DNA follows: TGTGCCAGCAGCCCATGGGGCAGGGGGGATACCCAGTACTTC. Translated, it gives CASSPWGRGDTQYF.

V is TRBV10-3 and J is TRBJ2-5; D may correspond to TRBD1 or TRBD2 (7 bases each). The V end lost 10 bases, the J end lost 5 bases, and 14 bases lay between the germline ends. This CDR3 has 12 amino acids. The V gene's germline CDR1 is ENHRY and CDR2 SYGVKD. The CDR3 DNA follows: TGTGCCACCAGGGGGGGGAGGGAGACCCAGTACTTC. It specifies CATRGGRETQYF.

The chain couples TRBV18 to TRBJ1-2; D gene uncertain. The V end was cut by 2 bases, the J end by 1 base, with 5 bases between. Germline V CDR1 and CDR2: KGHSH, LQKENI. The CDR3 covers 13 residues. CDR3 sequence: CASSPAGNYGYTF. CDR3 in DNA: TGTGCCAGCTCACCAGCGGGTAACTATGGCTACACCTTC.

V usage is TRBV5-1 and J usage is TRBJ2-4; D is unclear. The ends were cut back, 2 bases at V and 5 bases at J, with 11 bases in the middle. CDR1 SGHRS and CDR2 YFSETQ come from the germline V gene. The CDR3 spans 14 residues. This chain's CDR3 is CASSLSPEQNIQYF. The CDR3 region has the DNA TGCGCCAGCAGCTTAAGTCCGGAGCAAAACATTCAGTACTTC.

The gene calls are TRBV2 and TRBJ2-3; TRBD2 matches 7 bases. CDR3 length: 15 amino acids. Unmatched junction bases numbered 7, after V lost 4 bases and J lost 3 bases. The germline V gene has CDR1 SNHLY and CDR2 FYNNEI. CDR3 protein: CASSGRLALTDTQYF. The DNA of the CDR3 is TGTGCCAGCAGTGGCAGACTAGCCCTAACAGATACGCAGTATTTT.

The genes are TRBV10-1 and TRBJ2-1; maybe TRBD2 (6 bases). The CDR3 loop spans 17 amino acids. The V and J ends lost 2 bases and 2 bases respectively, with 16 bases between them. Germline V gives CDR1 WNHNN, CDR2 SYGVQD (reference sequence). CDR3 loop: CASSERPPPSAYNEQFF. CDR3 bases: TGCGCCAGCAGTGAGAGGCCCCCACCTAGCGCCTACAATGAGCAGTTCTTC.

The V gene is TRBV11-2, the J gene TRBJ1-4; TRBD1 aligns across 7 bases. Germline V gene lookup returns CDR1 SGHAT and CDR2 FQNNGV. CDR3 length: 17 amino acids. J lost 4 bases, V lost 5 bases, and 13 bases had no gene match. The CDR3: CASSPRGGTALNEKLFF. Here the CDR3 DNA reads TGTGCCAGCAGCCCTCGTGGGGGGACAGCGCTTAATGAAAAACTGTTTTTT. Filled out from reference TRBV11-2 and TRBJ1-4, the complete variable domain reads EAGVAQSPRYKIIEKRQSVAFWCNPISGHATLYWYQQILGQGPKLLIQFQNNGVVDDSQLPKDRFSAERLKGVDSTLKIQPAKLEDSAVYLCASSPRGGTALNEKLFFGSGTQLSVL.

This clone was detected only once. This rearrangement joins TRBV28 to TRBJ1-2, with a weak D call TRBD1 (5 bases). CDR3 length: 15 residues. Germline V gene lookup returns CDR1 MDHEN and CDR2 SYDVKM. Trimming removed 5 bases from V and 2 bases from J, with 15 bases in between. The CDR3 nucleotides are TGTGCCAGCAGTCTTAAGCCGGGGGGAAACTATGGCTACACCTTC. Its translation is CASSLKPGGNYGYTF.

The chain carries TRBV7-9 and TRBJ2-5; 11 bases are shared with TRBD2. The CDR3 sequence is 15 residues long. CDR1 is SEHNR, CDR2 FQNEAQ, per germline (reference sequence). V gave up 3 bases and J gave up 3 bases; unmatched junction bases: 3. The CDR3 reads CASSFGTSGKETQYF. CDR3 DNA sequence: TGTGCCAGCAGCTTCGGGACTAGCGGAAAAGAGACCCAGTACTTC.

The CDR3: CASSLLGQGNYGYTF. The DNA for the CDR3 is TGTGCCAGCAGTTTACTGGGACAGGGGAACTATGGCTACACCTTC. The chain couples TRBV27 to TRBJ1-2, with 10 nucleotides matching TRBD1. The CDR3 spans 15 residues. Trimming cost V 2 bases and J 2 bases; bases outside gene matches: 2. Germline V gives CDR1 MNHEY, CDR2 SMNVEV (reference sequence).

The chain is built from TRBV27 and TRBJ1-5, with TRBD1 as a possible D gene (6 bases). The germline gives CDR1 MNHEY, CDR2 SMNVEV (reference sequence). This CDR3 is 15 amino acids long. The V gene lost 5 bases and the J gene lost 5 bases, with 16 bases spanning the gap. CDR3 in DNA: TGTGCCAGCAGTCCAGGGGACCCGAGGTATCAGCCCCAGCATTTT. Translation: CASSPGDPRYQPQHF.

Notes on this clone: The same CDR3 is also encoded by other DNA sequences in this sample. The chain employs TRBV11-3 and TRBJ2-5; the match to TRBD1 covers 9 bases. V lost 6 bases, J lost 5 bases, and 4 bases stayed unmatched. This CDR3 has 13 amino acids. The germline V gene has CDR1 SGHNT and CDR2 YENEEA. The CDR3 DNA sequence: TGTGCCAGCAGTGCGGACAGGGGCGAGACCCAGTACTTC. Translation: CASSADRGETQYF.

The chain is built from TRBV2 and TRBJ2-7; 9 nucleotides line up with TRBD1. V lost 6 bases, J lost 3 bases, and 9 bases stayed unmatched. This CDR3 region has 15 residues. Germline CDR1 is SNHLY and CDR2 is FYNNEI. The CDR3 spells CASSPTRQGVYEQYF. DNA for the CDR3: TGTGCCAGCAGCCCCACTAGACAGGGGGTCTACGAGCAGTACTTC. Full variable domain (outside the CDR3, taken from reference TRBV2 and TRBJ2-7): EPEVTQTPSHQVTQMGQEVILRCVPISNHLYFYWYRQILGQKVEFLVSFYNNEISEKSEIFDDQFSVERPDGSNFTLKIRSTKLEDSAMYFCASSPTRQGVYEQYFGPGTRLTVT.

The V call is TRBV5-6, the J call TRBJ2-1; the match to TRBD1 covers 7 bases. The CDR3 sequence is 13 residues long. Germline V gene sequence: CDR1 SGHDT, CDR2 YYEEEE. V shed 7 bases and J 8 bases; nucleotides not matched to a gene: 9. CDR3 nucleotides: TGTGCCAGCCGACAGGGTGCTTGGTATGAGCAGTTCTTC. The encoded protein is CASRQGAWYEQFF.

This clone was counted many times. This chain links TRBV29-1 with TRBJ2-1, with 10 positions matching TRBD1. There are 15 residues in the CDR3. Trimming took 6 bases from V and 7 from J; bases not matched to a gene: 12. CDR1 and CDR2 from the germline V gene are SQVTM and ANQGSEA. CDR3: CSVNADRGSANEQFF. The CDR3 nucleotides read TGCAGCGTAAATGCGGACAGGGGGTCCGCTAATGAGCAGTTCTTC.

The chain combines TRBV9 with TRBJ2-3; the match to TRBD2 covers 7 bases. There are 16 residues in the CDR3. V lost 2 bases and J lost 4; bases outside the gene matches: 10. Germline CDR1 is SGDLS and CDR2 is YYNGEE. The CDR3: CASSVGGEAYPDTQYF. In DNA, the CDR3 is TGTGCCAGCAGCGTTGGGGGGGAGGCCTATCCAGATACGCAGTATTTT.

In DNA, the CDR3 is TGTGCCAGCAGCGTGGGGTTACAGGCCTACGAGCAGTACTTC. Encoded protein: CASSVGLQAYEQYF. The rearrangement links TRBV9 to TRBJ2-7, with D possibly being TRBD1 (5 bases). CDR1 and CDR2 from the germline V gene are SGDLS and YYNGEE. Trimming left V 2 bases short and J 2 bases short, with 11 bases between. This CDR3 region has 14 residues.

The rearrangement joins TRBV6-5 to TRBJ1-4; maybe TRBD1 (5 bases). In germline, CDR1 is MNHEY, CDR2 SVGAGI. This CDR3 contains 14 residues. V lost 4 bases to trimming and J lost 10 bases, with 16 bases between them. The CDR3 DNA reads as TGTGCCAGCAGTTCCCCAGGCGGAAGGGGAAAACTGTTTTTT. This codes for CASSSPGGRGKLFF.

The chain has TRBV4-1 and TRBJ2-7; maybe TRBD1 (6 bases). Germline V gene data show CDR1 as MGHRA and CDR2 as YSYEKL. CDR3 size: 16 residues. Trimming removed 1 base at V and 2 bases at J, with 15 bases between. The CDR3: CASSQVVIRGAYEQYF. CDR3 nucleotide sequence: TGCGCCAGCAGCCAAGTAGTAATCAGGGGCGCCTACGAGCAGTACTTC.

On this clone: The junction does not match germline at one end; this may be a read error. This sequence joins TRBV25-1 and TRBJ2-3; D possibly corresponds to TRBD2 (5 bases). CDR1 is MGHDK and CDR2 is SYGVNS in the germline V gene. CDR3 length: 13 amino acids. The CDR3 nucleotides are TGTGCCAGCAGTGACCAGGAGGCAGACACGCAGTATTTT. It is translated as CASSDQEADTQYF.

CDR3 DNA: TGTGCCAGCAGCGAAGGGACAGGCCTAGGAGAGACCCAGTACTTC. It codes for CASSEGTGLGETQYF. The chain carries TRBV11-3 and TRBJ2-5, with TRBD1 matching 8 bases. CDR1 SGHNT and CDR2 YENEEA come from the germline V gene. This CDR3 is 15 amino acids long. Trimming took 5 bases from V and 4 from J; bases not matched to a gene: 9.

The rearrangement uses TRBV27 and TRBJ2-5, with 8 bases identical to TRBD2. Germline V gene sequence: CDR1 MNHEY, CDR2 SMNVEV (reference sequence). Trimming removed 4 bases from V and 4 bases from J; junction bases left unmatched: 5. The length of the CDR3 is 14 residues. As DNA, the CDR3 is TGTGCCAGCAGTTCTAGCGGGTTGCGAGAGACCCAGTACTTC. Its translation: CASSSSGLRETQYF.

This clone was seen once. V is TRBV5-6 and J is TRBJ1-2; unclear D gene. CDR1 SGHDT and CDR2 YYEEEE come from the germline V gene. The CDR3 has 14 residues. V was shortened by 4 bases and J by 2 bases, with 12 bases between the two germline ends. Here the CDR3 reads CASSVLQANYGYTF. CDR3 sequence (DNA): TGTGCCAGCAGCGTCCTCCAGGCAAACTATGGCTACACCTTC.

The CDR3 DNA reads TGTGCCAGCAGCCCCCGGGACAGGGCCTACAATGAGCAGTTCTTC. This gives the protein CASSPRDRAYNEQFF. J is TRBJ2-1 and V is TRBV13, with 9 bases fitting TRBD1. Germline assignment: CDR1 PRHDT and CDR2 FYEKMQ (reference sequence). V lost 5 bases and J lost 2; bases outside the gene matches: 4. There are 15 residues in the CDR3.

The chain is built from TRBV30 and TRBJ1-1; D perhaps matches TRBD1 (5 bases). Deletions cut 1 base from V and 3 bases from J, with 12 bases between. CDR1 and CDR2 from the germline V gene are GTSNPN and SVGIG (reference sequence). This CDR3 contains 14 residues. CDR3 nucleotide sequence: TGTGCCTGGAGTGGGAGGGGCTCGGACACTGAAGCTTTCTTT. Its translation: CAWSGRGSDTEAFF.

The table lists this clone with a count of one. The genes are TRBV7-8 and TRBJ1-1, with 9 bases identical to TRBD1. J was trimmed by 11 bases and V by 5 bases; bases with no gene match: 6. The CDR3 runs to 12 residues. CDR1 is SGHVS, CDR2 FQNEAQ, per germline. The DNA for the CDR3 is TGTGCCAGCAGCCCACGGACAGGGGAGGCTTTCTTT. It translates to CASSPRTGEAFF.

This clone was observed a few times. The gene calls are TRBV5-1 and TRBJ1-2; D is unresolved. CDR1 and CDR2 (germline): SGHRS, YFSETQ. The V end was cut by 5 bases, the J end by 4 bases, with 18 bases between. The CDR3 consists of 15 residues. The CDR3 region is CASRSGVTGLYGYTF. CDR3 in DNA: TGCGCCAGCAGATCCGGGGTTACGGGCCTCTATGGCTACACCTTC. Based on the CDR3 plus reference TRBV5-1 and TRBJ1-2, the full variable domain is KAGVTQTPRYLIKTRGQQVTLSCSPISGHRSVSWYQQTPGQGLQFLFEYFSETQRNKGNFPGRFSGRQFSNSRSEMNVSTLELGDSALYLCASRSGVTGLYGYTFGSGTRLTVV.

The gene calls are TRBV28 and TRBJ2-7; 9 bases are shared with TRBD1. Per the germline V gene, CDR1 is MDHEN and CDR2 is SYDVKM. V trimming: 3 bases; J trimming: 6 bases; junction bases outside the gene matches: 15. The CDR3 runs 17 residues. CDR3 coding DNA: TGTGCCAGCAGTTTTACTGGTTACAGGGGGCGAAAAGGCGAGCAGTACTTC. Protein sequence: CASSFTGYRGRKGEQYF.

The chain's CDR3 is CASSPGLAGGYEQYF. Written as DNA, the CDR3 is TGTGCCAGCAGCCCGGGACTAGCGGGAGGATACGAGCAGTACTTC. This sequence joins TRBV5-4 and TRBJ2-7, with 15 bases that match TRBD2. Germline-derived CDR1 and CDR2 are SGHNT and YYREEE (reference sequence). V shed 4 bases and J 4 bases; nucleotides not matched to a gene: 3. The CDR3 is made up of 15 amino acids.